Described below is a single T cell receptor (beta chain) sequence and its context. Its antigen is not known. The CDR3 spans 13 residues. Germline-derived CDR1 and CDR2 are SEHNR and FQNEAQ (reference sequence). V was clipped by 4 bases and J by 4 bases, with 10 bases between them. Sorting of CD4+ naive, central memory, regulatory and stem cell-like memory cells was performed via CD45RO/CCR7/CD25/CD127/CD95/CD27. This sample is part of a study of beta chain features in type 1 diabetes. Overall study: No patient-donor differences in age, gender, total cells or subset yield. Findings and limits, study-wide: Fewer insertions but more deletions were seen at VDJ junctions in type 1 diabetes patients.

The sequenced template was cDNA made from the entire isolated RNA. Profiling relied on immunoSEQ multiplex PCR, and the TCRdb table lists in-frame clones only, not all of them. Of hundreds of thousands of clones listed, around a sixth are singletons. This TCR was recovered from a young man in good health. The sample taken for sequencing was naive CD4+ T cells from blood. The V and J genes are TRBV7-9 and TRBJ1-1; TRBD1 might be the D (6 bases). CDR3: CASSYTGTTEAFF. The CDR3, as DNA: TGTGCCAGCAGCTACACAGGGACCACTGAAGCTTTCTTT.